The next 23 T cell receptor beta chains were all read from a single sample in a study of blood T cell repertoires in COVID-19. Method: immunoSEQ multiplex PCR; TCRdb's copy keeps in-frame clones and lacks some. The data contain tens of thousands of clones, approximately 83% of them singletons. Sequencing input: peripheral blood. The receptors here all came from a man in his forties with acute or convalescent COVID-19.

V usage is TRBV9 and J usage is TRBJ2-5; perhaps TRBD2 as D (5 bases). CDR1 and CDR2 (germline): SGDLS, YYNGEE. The germline V and J ends were trimmed by 4 bases and 3 bases, with 16 bases remaining between them. The CDR3 has 15 amino acids. The CDR3 nucleotides read TGTGCCAGCAGCCCCCGTCCCCGGCGGGAAGAGACCCAGTACTTC. It specifies CASSPRPRREETQYF.

The J gene is TRBJ1-2, the V gene TRBV7-2; D uncertain. This CDR3 spans 14 amino acids. Trimming took off 1 base at V and 8 bases at J, with 14 bases between the two ends. The germline CDR1 and CDR2 sequences are SGHTA and FQGNSA. CDR3 sequence (DNA): TGTGCCAGCAGCTTAGACTTCGGGGATGGAGGCTACACCTTC. Translated, it gives CASSLDFGDGGYTF.

The rearrangement links TRBV13 to TRBJ2-7; D remains unclear. Germline V lookup: CDR1 PRHDT, CDR2 FYEKMQ (reference sequence). This CDR3 region has 13 residues. V lost 0 bases, J lost 3 bases, and 6 bases lay in between. The CDR3 sequence: CASSLGLFYEQYF. Here the CDR3 DNA reads TGTGCCAGCAGCTTAGGACTATTCTACGAGCAGTACTTC. Supplemented by reference TRBV13 and TRBJ2-7, the full variable domain reads AAGVIQSPRHLIKEKRETATLKCYPIPRHDTVYWYQQGPGQDPQFLISFYEKMQSDKGSIPDRFSAQQFSDYHSELNMSSLELGDSALYFCASSLGLFYEQYFGPGTRLTVT.

This clone was observed at least ten times. The V call is TRBV24-1, the J call TRBJ1-1, with TRBD1 as a possible D gene (6 bases). The germline gives CDR1 KGHDR, CDR2 SFDVKD. The CDR3 sequence is 12 residues long. V lost 11 bases to trimming and J lost 6 bases, with 15 bases between them. The CDR3 DNA reads TGTGCCAGAGGGGCGGGGGCCCCTGAAGCTTTCTTT. Protein product: CARGAGAPEAFF.

The J gene is TRBJ2-3, the V gene TRBV10-2; 11 nucleotides align to TRBD2. Per germline, CDR1 WSHSY and CDR2 SAAADI. CDR3 size: 17 residues. Trimming cost V 2 bases and J 8 bases; bases outside gene matches: 12. CDR3 DNA sequence: TGCGCCAGCAGTGAGATTTATGCGGGACTAGCGGTGCTTACGCAGTATTTT. As protein: CASSEIYAGLAVLTQYF.

The chain employs TRBV11-3 and TRBJ2-2; D is undetermined. Per germline, CDR1 SGHNT and CDR2 YENEEA. The CDR3 sequence is 16 residues long. Trimming removed 2 bases from V and 1 base from J, with 11 bases in between. The CDR3 sequence is CASSLLPRMNTGELFF. The CDR3 nucleotides are TGTGCCAGCAGCTTATTACCGAGAATGAACACCGGGGAGCTGTTTTTT.

This chain joins TRBV29-1 and TRBJ1-2; D is unclear. CDR1 and CDR2 (germline): SQVTM, ANQGSEA. The CDR3 has 11 amino acids. Trimming took 8 bases from V and 6 from J, leaving 13 bases between them. CDR3 sequence: CSLSTADGYTF. As DNA, the CDR3 is TGCAGCCTCAGTACAGCGGATGGCTACACCTTC.

The V call is TRBV4-1, the J call TRBJ2-5, with D uncertain. The CDR3 totals 14 residues. V was cut by 1 base and J by 0 bases, with 6 bases left in between. Germline V CDR1 and CDR2: MGHRA, YSYEKL. The CDR3 coding sequence is TGCGCCAGCAGCCAAGGGGCTTACCAAGAGACCCAGTACTTC. This codes for CASSQGAYQETQYF.

The CDR3 protein is CASSQRGAANEKLFF. In DNA, the CDR3 is TGTGCCAGCAGCCAACGGGGGGCAGCTAATGAAAAACTGTTTTTT. The chain couples TRBV4-2 to TRBJ1-4; a weak D match, TRBD1 (6 bases). This CDR3 is built from 15 residues. Germline CDR1 and CDR2: LGHNA and YNFKEQ. Trimming shortened V by 2 bases and J by 3 bases, and 10 bases separated the two germline ends.

This chain joins TRBV7-3 and TRBJ1-1; D might be TRBD1 (5 bases). Germline CDR1 and CDR2: SGHTA and FQGTGA. Trimming cost V 5 bases and J 5 bases, with 12 bases left between them. There are 13 residues in the CDR3. CDR3 in amino acids: CASSPGRNTEAFF. The CDR3 DNA is TGTGCCAGCAGCCCAGGGCGTAATACTGAAGCTTTCTTT.

The chain recombines TRBV30 with TRBJ2-3, with D uncertain. Between the trimmed V and J ends, which lost 3 bases and 2 bases, there was a span of 3 bases. CDR3 length: 11 residues. Germline assignment: CDR1 GTSNPN and CDR2 SVGIG (reference sequence). CDR3 residues: CAWSNTDTQYF. The CDR3, as DNA: TGTGCCTGGAGCAACACAGATACGCAGTATTTT.

This chain joins TRBV4-1 and TRBJ2-2; maybe TRBD2 (5 bases). V lost 2 bases and J lost 6, with 16 bases in between. Germline V CDR1 and CDR2: MGHRA, YSYEKL. This CDR3 has 16 amino acids. Here the CDR3 DNA reads TGCGCCAGCAGCCAACCGACGCGGGTGGGTGCCGGGGAGCTGTTTTTT. Protein: CASSQPTRVGAGELFF.

The chain combines TRBV4-1 with TRBJ2-1; 11 bases fit TRBD2. CDR1 and CDR2 from the germline V gene are MGHRA and YSYEKL. Unmatched junction bases numbered 11, after V lost 4 bases and J lost 6 bases. CDR3 length: 17 residues. CDR3 in DNA: TGCGCCAGCAGCCTCACTGGGGGGACTAGCGGTCGCAATGAGCAGTTCTTC. This codes for CASSLTGGTSGRNEQFF.

In its sample, this clone was seen a few times. The V and J genes are TRBV2 and TRBJ1-2, with 7 bases matching TRBD1. CDR1 and CDR2 from the germline V gene are SNHLY and FYNNEI. J lost 4 bases, V lost 4 bases, and 6 bases had no gene match. The CDR3 length is 14 residues. Here the CDR3 DNA reads TGTGCCAGCAGTGGGACAGGTGGGAGCTATGGCTACACCTTC. This translates into CASSGTGGSYGYTF.

CDR3 nucleotides: TGTGCCTCCAGTCCCCGCCGGGGGGAAAAACTGTTTTTT. It is translated as CASSPRRGEKLFF. The rearrangement uses TRBV30 and TRBJ1-4; D may be TRBD1 (5 bases). V was cut by 7 bases and J by 8 bases, with 17 bases left in between. The germline V gene encodes CDR1 GTSNPN and CDR2 SVGIG (reference sequence). The CDR3 is made up of 13 amino acids.

J is TRBJ2-3 and V is TRBV4-2, with a tentative D call TRBD2 (6 bases). Trimming shortened V by 4 bases and J by 0 bases, and 14 bases separated the two germline ends. The germline V gene has CDR1 LGHNA and CDR2 YNFKEQ. The CDR3 is 16 residues long. CDR3 sequence (DNA): TGTGCCAGCAGCCGCCAGAGTAGCGGTAGCACAGATACGCAGTATTTT. The encoded protein is CASSRQSSGSTDTQYF.

This clone was picked up one time. The rearrangement links TRBV9 to TRBJ1-5; no definite D call. Germline CDR1 reads SGDLS; CDR2 reads YYNGEE. This CDR3 is 15 amino acids long. Between the trimmed V and J ends, which lost 4 bases and 0 bases, there was a span of 11 bases. CDR3 amino acids: CASSPGWNSNQPQHF. In DNA form, the CDR3 reads TGTGCCAGCAGCCCGGGGTGGAATAGCAATCAGCCCCAGCATTTT.

The rearrangement links TRBV7-3 to TRBJ2-3, with 7 bases matching TRBD2. After removal of 5 bases from V and 8 bases from J, the junction contained 7 bases not matched to a gene. This CDR3 is 13 amino acids long. CDR1 and CDR2 from the germline V gene are SGHTA and FQGTGA. Here the CDR3 reads CASSTFREATQYF. The CDR3 DNA reads TGTGCCAGCAGCACCTTCCGGGAGGCTACGCAGTATTTT.

There are a few counts of this clone. The chain combines TRBV24-1 with TRBJ2-5, with 7 bases lining up with TRBD1. The CDR3 is 15 amino acids. Germline V gene data show CDR1 as KGHDR and CDR2 as SFDVKD. Trimming at V came to 5 bases and at J to 2 bases, leaving 7 bases not matched to a gene. This CDR3 is CATSALTGIQETQYF. DNA for the CDR3: TGTGCCACCAGTGCCTTGACAGGGATACAAGAGACCCAGTACTTC.

This clone was picked up one time. J is TRBJ1-4 and V is TRBV7-8; 11 bases map to TRBD1. This CDR3 spans 15 amino acids. Trimming removed 4 bases from V and 8 bases from J; junction bases left unmatched: 6. Germline V gives CDR1 SGHVS, CDR2 FQNEAQ. The CDR3 reads CASSSAGTGGEKLFF. The CDR3 region has the DNA TGTGCCAGCAGCTCAGCCGGGACAGGGGGGGAAAAACTGTTTTTT.

This clone was found a few times. The chain combines TRBV15 with TRBJ2-1; 10 bases match TRBD1. This CDR3 is built from 15 residues. Germline V lookup: CDR1 LNHNV, CDR2 YYDKDF (reference sequence). J was trimmed by 6 bases and V by 4 bases; bases with no gene match: 6. The CDR3 coding sequence is TGTGCCACCAGCACCCTGGGGGACAGGGGCAATGAGCAGTTCTTC. Translation: CATSTLGDRGNEQFF.

This rearrangement joins TRBV5-5 to TRBJ2-1, with 9 bases identical to TRBD2. Trimming removed 0 bases from V and 8 bases from J; junction bases left unmatched: 3. The germline CDR1 and CDR2 sequences are SGHKS and YYEKEE (reference sequence). The CDR3 is 14 residues long. The CDR3 nucleotides are TGTGCCAGCAGCTTGGTAGCGGGGGTGGATGAGCAGTTCTTC. Its translation: CASSLVAGVDEQFF.

This chain links TRBV9 with TRBJ1-6; possible D gene TRBD1, 5 bases. V was shortened by 1 base and J by 7 bases, with 12 bases between the two germline ends. CDR3 length: 15 amino acids. Germline-derived CDR1 and CDR2 are SGDLS and YYNGEE. The CDR3 nucleotides read TGTGCCAGCAGCGTAAAGGGACTTCCAAATTCACCCCTCCACTTT. Protein: CASSVKGLPNSPLHF.